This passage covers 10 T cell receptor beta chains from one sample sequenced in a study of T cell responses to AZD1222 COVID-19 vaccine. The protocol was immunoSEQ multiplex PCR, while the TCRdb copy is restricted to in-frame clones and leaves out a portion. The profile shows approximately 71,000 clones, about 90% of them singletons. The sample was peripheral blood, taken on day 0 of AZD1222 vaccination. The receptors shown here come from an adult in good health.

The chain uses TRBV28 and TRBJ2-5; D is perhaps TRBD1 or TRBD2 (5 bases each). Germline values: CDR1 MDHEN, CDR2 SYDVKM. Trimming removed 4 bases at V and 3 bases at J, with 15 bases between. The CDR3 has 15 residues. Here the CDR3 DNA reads TGTGCCAGCAGTTCCCCTAGAGGGGTCAAAGAGACCCAGTACTTC. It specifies CASSSPRGVKETQYF.

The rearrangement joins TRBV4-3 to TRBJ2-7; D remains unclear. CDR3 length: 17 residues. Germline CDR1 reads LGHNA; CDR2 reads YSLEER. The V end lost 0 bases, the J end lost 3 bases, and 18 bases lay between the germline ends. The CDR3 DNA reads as TGCGCCAGCAGCCAAGATCGTACCTCAACGGAAGGCTACGAGCAGTACTTC. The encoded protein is CASSQDRTSTEGYEQYF.

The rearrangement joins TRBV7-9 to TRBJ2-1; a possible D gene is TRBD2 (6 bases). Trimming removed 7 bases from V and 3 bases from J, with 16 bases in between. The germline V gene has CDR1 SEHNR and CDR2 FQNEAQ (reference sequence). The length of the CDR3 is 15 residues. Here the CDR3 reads CASTRGGEDYNEQFF. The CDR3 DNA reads TGTGCCAGCACCCGAGGAGGGGAGGACTACAATGAGCAGTTCTTC.

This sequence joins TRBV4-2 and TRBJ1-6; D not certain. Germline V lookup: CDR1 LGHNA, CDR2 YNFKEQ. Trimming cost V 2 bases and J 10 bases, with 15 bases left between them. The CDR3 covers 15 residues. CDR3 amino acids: CASSQSAVMESPLHF. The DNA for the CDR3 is TGTGCCAGCAGCCAATCGGCGGTGATGGAGTCACCCCTCCACTTT.

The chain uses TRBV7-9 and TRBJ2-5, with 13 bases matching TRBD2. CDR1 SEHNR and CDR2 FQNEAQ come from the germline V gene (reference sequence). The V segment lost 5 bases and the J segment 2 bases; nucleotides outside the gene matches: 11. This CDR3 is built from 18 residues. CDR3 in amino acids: CASSPGGLAGREQETQYF. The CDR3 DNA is TGTGCCAGCAGCCCAGGGGGACTAGCGGGAAGGGAGCAAGAGACCCAGTACTTC.

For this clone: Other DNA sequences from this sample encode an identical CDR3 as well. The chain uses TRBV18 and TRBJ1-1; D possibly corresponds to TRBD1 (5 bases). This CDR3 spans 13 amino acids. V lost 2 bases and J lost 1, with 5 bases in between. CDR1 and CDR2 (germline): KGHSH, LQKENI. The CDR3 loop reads CASSPGQNTEAFF. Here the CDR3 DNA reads TGTGCCAGCTCACCAGGACAGAACACTGAAGCTTTCTTT.

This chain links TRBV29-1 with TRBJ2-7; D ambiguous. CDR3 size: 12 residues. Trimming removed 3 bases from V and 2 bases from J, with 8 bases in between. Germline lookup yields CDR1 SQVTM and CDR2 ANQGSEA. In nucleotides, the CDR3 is TGCAGCGTTGAGGACGGAGCCTACGAGCAGTACTTC. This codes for CSVEDGAYEQYF.

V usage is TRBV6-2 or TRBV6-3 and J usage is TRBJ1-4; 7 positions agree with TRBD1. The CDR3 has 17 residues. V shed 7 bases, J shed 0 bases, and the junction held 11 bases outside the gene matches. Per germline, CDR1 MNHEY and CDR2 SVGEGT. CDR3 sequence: CASTPRQGGSTNEKLFF. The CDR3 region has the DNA TGTGCCAGCACCCCGAGACAGGGCGGGTCAACTAATGAAAAACTGTTTTTT.

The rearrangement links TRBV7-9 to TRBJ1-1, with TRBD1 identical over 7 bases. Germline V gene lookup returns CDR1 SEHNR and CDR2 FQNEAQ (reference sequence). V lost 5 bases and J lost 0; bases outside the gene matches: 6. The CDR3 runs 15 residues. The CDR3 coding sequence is TGTGCCAGCAGCCCCCAGACAGGGCTGAACACTGAAGCTTTCTTT. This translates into CASSPQTGLNTEAFF.

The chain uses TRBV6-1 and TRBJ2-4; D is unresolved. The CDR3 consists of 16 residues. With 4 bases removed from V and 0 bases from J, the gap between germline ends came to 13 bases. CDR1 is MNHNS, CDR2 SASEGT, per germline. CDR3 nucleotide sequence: TGTGCCAGCAGTGCCCGTCCGGAATTAGCCAAAAACATTCAGTACTTC. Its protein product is CASSARPELAKNIQYF.